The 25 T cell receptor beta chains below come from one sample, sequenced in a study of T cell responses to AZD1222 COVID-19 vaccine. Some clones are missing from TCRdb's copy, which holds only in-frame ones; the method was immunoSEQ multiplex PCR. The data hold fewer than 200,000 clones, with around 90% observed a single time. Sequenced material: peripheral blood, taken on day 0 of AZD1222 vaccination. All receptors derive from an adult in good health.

CDR3 in amino acids: CASSQGQGVPGANVLTF. The CDR3 DNA reads TGTGCCAGCAGCCAAGGACAGGGCGTCCCTGGGGCCAACGTCCTGACTTTC. The rearrangement uses TRBV11-3 and TRBJ2-6; 8 nucleotides line up with TRBD1. V shed 5 bases, J shed 2 bases, and the junction held 8 bases outside the gene matches. Germline CDR1 SGHNT, CDR2 YENEEA. This CDR3 has 17 residues.

CDR3 residues: CAAKRREMNTEAFF. DNA of the CDR3: TGTGCCGCGAAGCGTAGGGAGATGAACACTGAAGCTTTCTTT. The chain has TRBV6-5 and TRBJ1-1; no clear D gene. The CDR3 is made up of 14 amino acids. Germline CDR1 MNHEY, CDR2 SVGAGI. The germline V and J ends were trimmed by 11 bases and 0 bases, with 16 bases remaining between them.

DNA of the CDR3: TGTGCCAGCAGTAGACAGGGGGCTACTGGAAACACCATATATTTT. Protein sequence: CASSRQGATGNTIYF. The chain combines TRBV6-5 with TRBJ1-3; 10 bases line up with TRBD1. The J segment lost 2 bases and the V segment lost 5 bases, leaving 3 bases of the junction unmatched. The CDR3 is 15 amino acids. Per the germline V gene, CDR1 is MNHEY and CDR2 is SVGAGI.

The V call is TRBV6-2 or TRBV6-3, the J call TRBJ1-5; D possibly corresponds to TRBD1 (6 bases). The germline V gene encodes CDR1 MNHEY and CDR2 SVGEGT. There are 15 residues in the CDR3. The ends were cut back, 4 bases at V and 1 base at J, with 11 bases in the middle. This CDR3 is CASSSQGRSNQPQHF. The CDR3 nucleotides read TGTGCCAGCAGTTCGCAGGGGCGAAGCAATCAGCCCCAGCATTTT.

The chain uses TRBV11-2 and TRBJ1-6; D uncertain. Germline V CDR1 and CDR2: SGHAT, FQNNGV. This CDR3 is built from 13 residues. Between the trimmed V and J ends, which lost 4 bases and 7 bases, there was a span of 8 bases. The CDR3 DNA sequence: TGTGCCAGCAGCTACAACACGAATTCACCCCTCCACTTT. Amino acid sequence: CASSYNTNSPLHF.

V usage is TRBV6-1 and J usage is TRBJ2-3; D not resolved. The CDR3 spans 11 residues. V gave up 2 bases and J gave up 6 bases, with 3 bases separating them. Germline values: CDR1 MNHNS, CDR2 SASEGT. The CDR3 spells CASSEMDTQYF. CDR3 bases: TGTGCCAGCAGTGAAATGGATACGCAGTATTTT.

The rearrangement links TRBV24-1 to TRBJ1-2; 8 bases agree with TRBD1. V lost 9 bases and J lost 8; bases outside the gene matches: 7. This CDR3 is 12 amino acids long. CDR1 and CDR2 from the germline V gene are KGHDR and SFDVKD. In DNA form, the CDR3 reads TGTGCCACCGCGTCGGACAGGGAGGGCTACACCTTC. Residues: CATASDREGYTF.

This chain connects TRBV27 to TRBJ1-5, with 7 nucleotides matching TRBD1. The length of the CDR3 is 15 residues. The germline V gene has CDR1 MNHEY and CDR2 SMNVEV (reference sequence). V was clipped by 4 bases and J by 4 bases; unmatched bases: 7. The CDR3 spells CASSSGTEENQPQHF. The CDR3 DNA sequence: TGTGCCAGCAGTTCCGGGACAGAAGAGAATCAGCCCCAGCATTTT.

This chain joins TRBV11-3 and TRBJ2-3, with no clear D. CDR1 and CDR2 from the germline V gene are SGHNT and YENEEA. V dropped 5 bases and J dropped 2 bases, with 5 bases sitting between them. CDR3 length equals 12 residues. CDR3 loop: CASSGHTDTQYF. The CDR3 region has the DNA TGTGCCAGCAGCGGGCACACAGATACGCAGTATTTT.

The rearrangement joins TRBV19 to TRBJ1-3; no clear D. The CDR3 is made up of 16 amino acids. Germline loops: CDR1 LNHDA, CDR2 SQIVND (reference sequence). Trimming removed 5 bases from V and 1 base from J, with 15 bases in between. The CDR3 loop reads CASSRKKTGSGNTIYF. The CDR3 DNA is TGTGCCAGTAGTCGAAAAAAGACCGGGTCTGGAAACACCATATATTTT.

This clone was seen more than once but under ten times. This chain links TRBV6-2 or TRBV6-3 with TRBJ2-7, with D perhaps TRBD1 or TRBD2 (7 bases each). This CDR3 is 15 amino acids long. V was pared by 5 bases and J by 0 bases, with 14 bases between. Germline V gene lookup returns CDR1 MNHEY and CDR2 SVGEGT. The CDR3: CASSAAGGASYEQYF. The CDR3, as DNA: TGTGCCAGCAGTGCCGCAGGGGGGGCCTCCTACGAGCAGTACTTC.

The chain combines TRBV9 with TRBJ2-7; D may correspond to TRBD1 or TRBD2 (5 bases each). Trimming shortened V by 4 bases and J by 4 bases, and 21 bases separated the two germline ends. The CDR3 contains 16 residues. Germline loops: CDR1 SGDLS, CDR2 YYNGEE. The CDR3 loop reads CASSRRPGTEKYEQYF. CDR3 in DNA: TGTGCCAGCAGCCGCAGACCCGGGACGGAGAAATACGAGCAGTACTTC.

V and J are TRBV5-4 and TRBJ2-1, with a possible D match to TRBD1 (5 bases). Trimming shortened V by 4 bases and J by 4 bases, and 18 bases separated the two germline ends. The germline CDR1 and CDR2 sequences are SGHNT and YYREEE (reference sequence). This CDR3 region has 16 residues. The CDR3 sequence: CASSSRQSVPYNEQFF. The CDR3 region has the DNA TGTGCCAGCAGCAGTAGACAGAGCGTACCTTACAATGAGCAGTTCTTC. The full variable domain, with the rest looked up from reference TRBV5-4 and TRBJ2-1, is ETGVTQSPTHLIKTRGQQVTLRCSSQSGHNTVSWYQQALGQGPQFIFQYYREEENGRGNFPPRFSGLQFPNYSSELNVNALELDDSALYLCASSSRQSVPYNEQFFGPGTRLTVL.

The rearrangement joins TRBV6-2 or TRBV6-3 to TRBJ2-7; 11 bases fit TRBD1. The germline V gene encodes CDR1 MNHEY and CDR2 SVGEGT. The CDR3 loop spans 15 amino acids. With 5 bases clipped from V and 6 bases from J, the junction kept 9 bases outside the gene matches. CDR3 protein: CASSALDRGHVEQYF. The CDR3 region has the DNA TGTGCCAGCAGTGCCTTGGACAGGGGGCATGTCGAGCAGTACTTC.

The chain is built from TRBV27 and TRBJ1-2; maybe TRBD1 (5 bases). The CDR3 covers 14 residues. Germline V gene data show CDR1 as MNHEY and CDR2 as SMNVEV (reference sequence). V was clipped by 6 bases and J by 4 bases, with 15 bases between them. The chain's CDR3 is CASRQAIATYGYTF. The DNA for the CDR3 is TGTGCCAGCAGACAGGCCATTGCGACCTATGGCTACACCTTC.

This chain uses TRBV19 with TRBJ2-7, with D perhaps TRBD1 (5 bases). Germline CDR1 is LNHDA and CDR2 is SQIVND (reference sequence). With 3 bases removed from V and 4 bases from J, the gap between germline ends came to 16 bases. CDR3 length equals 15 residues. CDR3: CASSIRAPLRYEQYF. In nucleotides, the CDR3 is TGTGCCAGTAGTATCAGGGCCCCGTTGAGATACGAGCAGTACTTC.

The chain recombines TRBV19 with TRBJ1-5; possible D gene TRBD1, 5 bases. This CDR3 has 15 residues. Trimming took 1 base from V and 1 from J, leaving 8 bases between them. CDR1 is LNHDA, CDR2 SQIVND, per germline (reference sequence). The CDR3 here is CASSIGTGSNQPQHF. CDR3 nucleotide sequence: TGTGCCAGTAGTATAGGCACAGGCAGCAATCAGCCCCAGCATTTT.

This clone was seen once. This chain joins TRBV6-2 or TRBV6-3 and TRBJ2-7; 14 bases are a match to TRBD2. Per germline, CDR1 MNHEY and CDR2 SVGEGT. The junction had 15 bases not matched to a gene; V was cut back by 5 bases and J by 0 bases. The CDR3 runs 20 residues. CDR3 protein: CASSNPPGLAGERSSYEQYF. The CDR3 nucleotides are TGTGCCAGCAGTAACCCTCCGGGACTAGCGGGAGAGCGAAGCTCCTACGAGCAGTACTTC.

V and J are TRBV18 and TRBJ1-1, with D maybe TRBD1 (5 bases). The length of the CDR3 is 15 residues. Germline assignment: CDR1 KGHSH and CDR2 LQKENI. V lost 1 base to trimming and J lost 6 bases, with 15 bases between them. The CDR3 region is CASSPRGSRAAEAFF. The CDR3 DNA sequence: TGTGCCAGCTCACCACGGGGGTCTCGAGCTGCTGAAGCTTTCTTT.

The CDR3 DNA sequence: TGTGCCAGCAGCCTGGGGGTCTTGAGGGGCTACACCTTC. It translates to CASSLGVLRGYTF. The genes are TRBV3-1 (or the pseudogene TRBV3-2) and TRBJ1-2; D might be TRBD1 (5 bases). V lost 4 bases and J 8 bases, leaving 14 bases between the germline ends. In germline, CDR1 is LGHDT, CDR2 YNNKEL (reference sequence). This CDR3 region has 13 residues.

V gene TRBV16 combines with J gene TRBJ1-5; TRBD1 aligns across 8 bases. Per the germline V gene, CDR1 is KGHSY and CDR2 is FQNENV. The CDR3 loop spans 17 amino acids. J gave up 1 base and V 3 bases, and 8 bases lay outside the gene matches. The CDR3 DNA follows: TGTGCCAGCAGCCAGAAACACCGGGACAGGAGCAATCAGCCCCAGCATTTT. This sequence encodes CASSQKHRDRSNQPQHF.

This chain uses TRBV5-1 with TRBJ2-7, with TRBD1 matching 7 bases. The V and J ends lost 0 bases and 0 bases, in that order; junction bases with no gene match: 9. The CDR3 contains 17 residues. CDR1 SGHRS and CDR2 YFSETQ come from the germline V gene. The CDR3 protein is CASSLDFRDSGSYEQYF. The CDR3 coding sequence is TGCGCCAGCAGCTTGGATTTCCGGGACAGTGGCTCCTACGAGCAGTACTTC.

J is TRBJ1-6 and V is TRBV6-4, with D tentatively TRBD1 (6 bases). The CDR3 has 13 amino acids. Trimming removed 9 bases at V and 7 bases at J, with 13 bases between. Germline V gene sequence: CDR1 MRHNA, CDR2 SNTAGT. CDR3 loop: CASSVDSNSPLHF. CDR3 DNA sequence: TGTGCCAGTTCCGTGGACAGCAATTCACCCCTCCACTTT.

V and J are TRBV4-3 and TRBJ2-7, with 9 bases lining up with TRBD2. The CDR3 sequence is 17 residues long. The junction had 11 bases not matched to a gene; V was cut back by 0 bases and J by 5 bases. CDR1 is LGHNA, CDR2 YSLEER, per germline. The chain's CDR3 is CASSQDSAGSGRDEQYF. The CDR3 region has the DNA TGCGCCAGCAGCCAAGATTCGGCGGGTAGCGGGAGAGACGAGCAGTACTTC.

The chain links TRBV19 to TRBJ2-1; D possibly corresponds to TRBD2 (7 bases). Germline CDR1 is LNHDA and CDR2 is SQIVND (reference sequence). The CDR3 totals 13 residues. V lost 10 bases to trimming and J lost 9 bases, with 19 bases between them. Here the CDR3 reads CATSVGGPGEQFF. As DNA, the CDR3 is TGTGCCACCTCTGTGGGGGGGCCCGGTGAGCAGTTCTTC.